The 17 T cell receptor beta chains below all came from one sample that was sequenced in a study of cytomegalovirus exposure and HLA in healthy donors. PCR used 60 Vbeta primers and 13 Jbeta primers. Sequenced by immunoSEQ multiplex PCR; TCRdb stores in-frame clones only, minus some. The table has fewer than 250,000 clones, almost 80% seen once. Input material: PBMCs. Receptors were obtained from a male donor in good health and CMV-seronegative.

The chain has TRBV27 and TRBJ2-3; TRBD1 might be the D (5 bases). The ends were cut back, 1 base at V and 0 bases at J, with 8 bases in the middle. Germline CDR1 reads MNHEY; CDR2 reads SMNVEV (reference sequence). There are 15 residues in the CDR3. CDR3 in amino acids: CASSLYQGSTDTQYF. The CDR3 DNA follows: TGTGCCAGCAGTTTATACCAGGGAAGCACAGATACGCAGTATTTT.

The sample holds one count of this clone. CDR3 nucleotides: TGCGCCAGCAGCTCGACTAGCGGGAAGCTGTCCTACAATGAGCAGTTCTTC. It translates to CASSSTSGKLSYNEQFF. This rearrangement joins TRBV5-1 to TRBJ2-1, with 11 bases aligning to TRBD2. This CDR3 is built from 17 residues. Trimming cost V 3 bases and J 1 base; bases outside gene matches: 6. Germline V lookup: CDR1 SGHRS, CDR2 YFSETQ.

The chain joins TRBV6-5 to TRBJ2-7; 8 bases agree with TRBD1. The germline V gene has CDR1 MNHEY and CDR2 SVGAGI. The CDR3 runs to 15 residues. V dropped 5 bases and J dropped 3; count of bases not matched to a gene: 9. CDR3 DNA sequence: TGTGCCAGCAGTAGGAATCGGGACAGGCTCTACGAGCAGTACTTC. This encodes CASSRNRDRLYEQYF.

The chain employs TRBV5-1 and TRBJ2-7; D possibly corresponds to TRBD1 (5 bases). Germline V gene lookup returns CDR1 SGHRS and CDR2 YFSETQ. The ends were cut back, 1 base at V and 0 bases at J, with 14 bases in the middle. This CDR3 is 16 amino acids long. The CDR3 region is CASSLSPGPLSYEQYF. CDR3 nucleotide sequence: TGCGCCAGCAGCTTGTCTCCAGGGCCCCTCTCCTACGAGCAGTACTTC.

This clone was seen a single time. The V and J genes are TRBV27 and TRBJ2-3; 7 bases are shared with TRBD1. The J segment lost 4 bases and the V segment lost 5 bases, leaving 6 bases of the junction unmatched. The CDR3 contains 14 residues. Germline values: CDR1 MNHEY, CDR2 SMNVEV (reference sequence). CDR3 bases: TGTGCCAGCAGTCCCGGACAGGCTCCAGATACGCAGTATTTT. Protein product: CASSPGQAPDTQYF.

The rearrangement uses TRBV19 and TRBJ1-1; D may be TRBD1 (6 bases). CDR1 is LNHDA and CDR2 is SQIVND in the germline V gene (reference sequence). The CDR3 length is 12 residues. V was pared by 7 bases and J by 4 bases, with 10 bases between. The CDR3 bases are TGTGCCAGTACTACAGGGATCACTGAAGCTTTCTTT. Protein product: CASTTGITEAFF.

This rearrangement joins TRBV25-1 to TRBJ2-1, with TRBD1 identical over 8 bases. Looked up from germline, CDR1 is MGHDK and CDR2 is SYGVNS. The CDR3 contains 14 residues. The V gene end was trimmed by 8 bases and the J gene end by 4 bases; junction bases not matched to a gene: 7. CDR3 bases: TGTGCCAGCGAGGGCAGGGGGCGGTACAATGAGCAGTTCTTC. Its protein is CASEGRGRYNEQFF.

This chain joins TRBV27 and TRBJ2-7; D might be TRBD1 (6 bases). CDR3 size: 14 residues. Germline values: CDR1 MNHEY, CDR2 SMNVEV (reference sequence). Trimming cost V 4 bases and J 3 bases, with 13 bases left between them. The CDR3 protein is CASSSWTESYEQYF. The CDR3 DNA reads TGTGCCAGCAGTTCTTGGACAGAGAGCTACGAGCAGTACTTC.

This chain joins TRBV5-6 and TRBJ2-3, with a tentative D call TRBD1 (6 bases). This CDR3 has 13 amino acids. The germline V and J ends were trimmed by 4 bases and 8 bases, with 14 bases remaining between them. Germline assignment: CDR1 SGHDT and CDR2 YYEEEE. The CDR3: CASSPWGPATQYF. CDR3 in DNA: TGTGCCAGCAGCCCGTGGGGGCCAGCTACGCAGTATTTT.

The chain employs TRBV5-1 and TRBJ2-5; D is possibly TRBD2 (5 bases). Trimming stripped 0 bases from V and 7 bases from J, with 13 bases between. Germline CDR1 is SGHRS and CDR2 is YFSETQ. There are 14 residues in the CDR3. This CDR3 is CASSLAPTAGTQYF. The CDR3, as DNA: TGCGCCAGCAGCTTGGCCCCGACCGCGGGGACCCAGTACTTC.

The V and J genes are TRBV13 and TRBJ1-2; the D gene is possibly TRBD1 (6 bases). The CDR3 has 16 residues. Germline loops: CDR1 PRHDT, CDR2 FYEKMQ (reference sequence). Trimming left V 4 bases short and J 8 bases short, with 23 bases between. The CDR3, as DNA: TGTGCCAGCAGCTACGCCGAATGGGGGCCGGCGGGCGGCTACACCTTC. It codes for CASSYAEWGPAGGYTF.

The rearrangement links TRBV4-2 to TRBJ2-3, with 8 bases matching TRBD2. The germline CDR1 and CDR2 sequences are LGHNA and YNFKEQ. The CDR3 is 16 residues long. The V segment lost 4 bases and the J segment 4 bases; nucleotides outside the gene matches: 10. The DNA for the CDR3 is TGTGCCAGCAGCCGGAATAGCGGGACAAACGCAGATACGCAGTATTTT. It encodes CASSRNSGTNADTQYF.

The rearrangement joins TRBV27 to TRBJ2-7; 9 bases align to TRBD2. The CDR3 totals 13 residues. Germline assignment: CDR1 MNHEY and CDR2 SMNVEV (reference sequence). J lost 11 bases, V lost 6 bases, and 11 bases had no gene match. The CDR3 coding sequence is TGTGCCAGCAGCCTAACCTCTCAGCGGGAGGAGTACTTC. Protein product: CASSLTSQREEYF.

This rearrangement joins TRBV27 to TRBJ1-4; TRBD1 agrees at 7 bases. The CDR3 totals 16 residues. V lost 8 bases to trimming and J lost 0 bases; unmatched junction nucleotides: 9. Germline V CDR1 and CDR2: MNHEY, SMNVEV (reference sequence). The CDR3 nucleotides read TGTGCCAGCGCAAGGGACAGACTTGCAACTAATGAAAAACTGTTTTTT. Its protein product is CASARDRLATNEKLFF. Full variable domain (rest looked up from reference TRBV27 and TRBJ1-4): EAQVTQNPRYLITVTGKKLTVTCSQNMNHEYMSWYRQDPGLGLRQIYYSMNVEVTDKGDVPEGYKVSRKEKRNFPLILESPSPNQTSLYFCASARDRLATNEKLFFGSGTQLSVL.

The chain joins TRBV21-1 to TRBJ2-2; the table assigns TRBD1, which was not confirmed against the DNA. TRBV21-1 is noted as a pseudogene. The CDR3 consists of 16 residues. The CDR3 loop reads CASSLTGTGYTGELFF. CDR3 bases: TGTGCCAGCAGCTTAACCGGGACAGGTTACACCGGGGAGCTGTTTTTT.

The rearrangement links TRBV5-6 to TRBJ1-5; D perhaps matches TRBD1 (6 bases). Germline CDR1 and CDR2: SGHDT and YYEEEE. The CDR3 has 15 residues. V was clipped by 2 bases and J by 0 bases, with 9 bases between them. The CDR3 DNA reads TGTGCCAGCAGCTTCGGGACACTTAGCAATCAGCCCCAGCATTTT. This gives the protein CASSFGTLSNQPQHF.

This chain connects TRBV19 to TRBJ1-2, with unresolved D. This CDR3 is built from 12 residues. V was clipped by 2 bases and J by 6 bases, with 7 bases between them. From germline, CDR1 is LNHDA and CDR2 SQIVND (reference sequence). The CDR3 DNA follows: TGTGCCAGTAGTATAAGCCAGGATGGCTACACCTTC. This sequence encodes CASSISQDGYTF.